The 26 T cell receptor beta chains listed next were all sequenced from one sample in a study of cytomegalovirus exposure and HLA in healthy donors. PCR involved 60 Vbeta and 13 Jbeta primers. Generated by immunoSEQ multiplex PCR, the TCRdb table keeps only in-frame clones and is missing some. This table has about 150,000 clones, more than 60% appearing once. Sequencing was performed on PBMCs. These receptors came from a woman aged 35 to 49 in good health and CMV-seronegative.

The CDR3 region is CASSQPSSESTDTQYF. The DNA of the CDR3 is TGCGCCAGCAGCCAACCATCTAGCGAAAGCACAGATACGCAGTATTTT. The chain employs TRBV4-1 and TRBJ2-3, with a tentative D call TRBD2 (6 bases). CDR1 is MGHRA and CDR2 is YSYEKL in the germline V gene. V shed 2 bases and J shed 0 bases, with 12 bases lying between them. This CDR3 contains 16 residues.

This clone was counted between two and nine times. The rearrangement uses TRBV5-4 and TRBJ1-2; D call uncertain. This CDR3 spans 13 amino acids. Looked up from germline, CDR1 is SGHNT and CDR2 is YYREEE (reference sequence). V lost 0 bases to trimming and J lost 2 bases, with 5 bases between them. CDR3: CASSLDMNYGYTF. The CDR3 nucleotides are TGTGCCAGCAGCTTGGATATGAACTATGGCTACACCTTC.

This sequence joins TRBV9 and TRBJ1-1, with a weak D call TRBD1 (5 bases). V lost 4 bases, J lost 4 bases, and 17 bases lay in between. Germline CDR1 reads SGDLS; CDR2 reads YYNGEE. This CDR3 region has 15 residues. CDR3 sequence: CASSPHGGRGTEAFF. CDR3 coding DNA: TGTGCCAGCAGCCCCCACGGGGGACGCGGCACTGAAGCTTTCTTT.

The chain couples TRBV29-1 to TRBJ1-2; D uncertain. CDR1 SQVTM and CDR2 ANQGSEA come from the germline V gene. The CDR3 has 13 amino acids. The germline V and J ends were trimmed by 1 base and 0 bases, with 6 bases remaining between them. The CDR3 sequence: CSVEGGTNYGYTF. The CDR3 DNA reads TGCAGCGTTGAAGGAGGGACTAACTATGGCTACACCTTC.

This chain joins TRBV13 and TRBJ1-2, with D possibly being TRBD1 (6 bases). Germline V lookup: CDR1 PRHDT, CDR2 FYEKMQ (reference sequence). CDR3 length equals 12 residues. V lost 5 bases and J 3 bases, leaving 7 bases between the germline ends. CDR3 amino acids: CASSRTDYGYTF. CDR3 sequence (DNA): TGTGCCAGCAGCCGGACAGACTATGGCTACACCTTC.

The chain employs TRBV5-5 and TRBJ1-5; no clear D gene. V was shortened by 4 bases and J by 0 bases, with 11 bases between the two germline ends. Germline V gene sequence: CDR1 SGHKS, CDR2 YYEKEE (reference sequence). The CDR3 consists of 15 residues. The CDR3 reads CASSGGLNSNQPQHF. The CDR3 DNA is TGTGCCAGCAGCGGAGGGCTGAATAGCAATCAGCCCCAGCATTTT.

This chain links TRBV19 with TRBJ1-1, with TRBD1 identical over 11 bases. Trimming at V came to 4 bases and at J to 3 bases, leaving 10 bases not matched to a gene. Looked up from germline, CDR1 is LNHDA and CDR2 is SQIVND (reference sequence). The CDR3 runs to 17 residues. CDR3 sequence (DNA): TGTGCCAGTAGTACCCTTTGGACAGGGGGCAAAGACACTGAAGCTTTCTTT. It is translated as CASSTLWTGGKDTEAFF. Using reference TRBV19 and TRBJ1-1 for the parts outside the CDR3, the full variable domain is DGGITQSPKYLFRKEGQNVTLSCEQNLNHDAMYWYRQDPGQGLRLIYYSQIVNDFQKGDIAEGYSVSREKKESFPLTVTSAQKNPTAFYLCASSTLWTGGKDTEAFFGQGTRLTVV.

In DNA, the CDR3 is TGTGCCAGCAGTTACTCCGTCGGGTCTGGAAACACCATATATTTT. Its translation: CASSYSVGSGNTIYF. This chain connects TRBV6-5 to TRBJ1-3; D gene unclear. Trimming took off 0 bases at V and 1 base at J, with 7 bases between the two ends. Germline V gene data show CDR1 as MNHEY and CDR2 as SVGAGI. The CDR3 sequence is 15 residues long.

This rearrangement joins TRBV28 to TRBJ2-7; D unclear. The CDR3 runs to 13 residues. The V end was cut by 3 bases, the J end by 3 bases, with 9 bases between. The germline gives CDR1 MDHEN, CDR2 SYDVKM. As DNA, the CDR3 is TGTGCCAGCAGTTTTCCCCCGAGCTACGAGCAGTACTTC. Its translation: CASSFPPSYEQYF.

V usage is TRBV5-1 and J usage is TRBJ2-3, with D tentatively TRBD2 (5 bases). The CDR3 is 15 amino acids. Trimming cost V 1 base and J 0 bases, with 9 bases left between them. Germline V gene sequence: CDR1 SGHRS, CDR2 YFSETQ. CDR3 residues: CASSLIGGSTDTQYF. DNA for the CDR3: TGCGCCAGCAGCTTGATCGGCGGGAGCACAGATACGCAGTATTTT. The full variable domain, rest sourced from reference TRBV5-1 and TRBJ2-3, is KAGVTQTPRYLIKTRGQQVTLSCSPISGHRSVSWYQQTPGQGLQFLFEYFSETQRNKGNFPGRFSGRQFSNSRSEMNVSTLELGDSALYLCASSLIGGSTDTQYFGPGTRLTVL.

This clone was seen once. This rearrangement joins TRBV19 to TRBJ2-1; 7 bases fit TRBD2. The length of the CDR3 is 14 residues. Unmatched junction bases numbered 4, after V lost 3 bases and J lost 5 bases. The germline gives CDR1 LNHDA, CDR2 SQIVND (reference sequence). The CDR3 reads CASSMASGHNEQFF. DNA of the CDR3: TGTGCCAGTAGTATGGCTAGCGGCCACAATGAGCAGTTCTTC.

The V gene is TRBV5-6, the J gene TRBJ2-1; TRBD2 matches 12 bases. This CDR3 spans 18 amino acids. Germline values: CDR1 SGHDT, CDR2 YYEEEE. V was pared by 4 bases and J by 6 bases, with 14 bases of the junction left unmatched. CDR3 DNA: TGTGCCAGCAGCCGAATGGCTAGTGGACTAGCGGGACGCAATGAGCAGTTCTTC. This encodes CASSRMASGLAGRNEQFF. Drawing the rest from reference TRBV5-6 and TRBJ2-1, the complete variable domain is DAGVTQSPTHLIKTRGQQVTLRCSPKSGHDTVSWYQQALGQGPQFIFQYYEEEERQRGNFPDRFSGHQFPNYSSELNVNALLLGDSALYLCASSRMASGLAGRNEQFFGPGTRLTVL.

In its sample, this clone was seen a few times. The chain carries TRBV5-1 and TRBJ2-6, with 7 bases that match TRBD1. The CDR3 spans 13 residues. V lost 5 bases to trimming and J lost 6 bases; unmatched junction nucleotides: 2. The germline V gene has CDR1 SGHRS and CDR2 YFSETQ. The CDR3 DNA follows: TGCGCCAGCAGAACAGGGGAGGCCAACGTCCTGACTTTC. Its translation: CASRTGEANVLTF.

The genes are TRBV5-1 and TRBJ2-3, with 8 bases fitting TRBD2. The germline gives CDR1 SGHRS, CDR2 YFSETQ. This CDR3 contains 21 residues. V dropped 0 bases and J dropped 0; count of bases not matched to a gene: 18. Here the CDR3 DNA reads TGCGCCAGCAGCTTGGTTCGGGCTAGCGGGTCCTGGGGACCTAGCACAGATACGCAGTATTTT. Protein product: CASSLVRASGSWGPSTDTQYF. The variable domain in full, completed from reference TRBV5-1 and TRBJ2-3, reads KAGVTQTPRYLIKTRGQQVTLSCSPISGHRSVSWYQQTPGQGLQFLFEYFSETQRNKGNFPGRFSGRQFSNSRSEMNVSTLELGDSALYLCASSLVRASGSWGPSTDTQYFGPGTRLTVL.

This clone has more than one count but fewer than ten. The rearrangement links TRBV5-6 to TRBJ2-7, with D uncertain. CDR3 length equals 13 residues. CDR1 is SGHDT, CDR2 YYEEEE, per germline. The V gene lost 1 base and the J gene lost 6 bases, with 11 bases spanning the gap. The CDR3 bases are TGTGCCAGCAGCTTGTCAACTGGTCGCGAGCAGTACTTC. Its protein product is CASSLSTGREQYF.

The rearrangement links TRBV5-1 to TRBJ2-1; no clear D. The CDR3 sequence is 16 residues long. Germline V gene sequence: CDR1 SGHRS, CDR2 YFSETQ. Trimming stripped 0 bases from V and 2 bases from J, with 12 bases between. The chain's CDR3 is CASSLAFQRTYNEQFF. The CDR3, as DNA: TGCGCCAGCAGCTTGGCCTTTCAGCGAACCTACAATGAGCAGTTCTTC.

In nucleotides, the CDR3 is TGTGCCAGTAGTAGCGGACAGGGGAAGGCCTACGAGCAGTACTTC. Its protein product is CASSSGQGKAYEQYF. The chain is built from TRBV19 and TRBJ2-7; 9 nucleotides line up with TRBD1. Looked up from germline, CDR1 is LNHDA and CDR2 is SQIVND (reference sequence). The CDR3 consists of 15 residues. After removal of 4 bases from V and 2 bases from J, the junction contained 6 bases not matched to a gene.

V usage is TRBV11-2 and J usage is TRBJ2-2; the D gene is possibly TRBD2 (6 bases). The CDR3 sequence is 16 residues long. Trimming took 4 bases from V and 6 from J, leaving 18 bases between them. Germline loops: CDR1 SGHAT, CDR2 FQNNGV. In nucleotides, the CDR3 is TGTGCCAGCAGCTCACCGGGGGTTTGGACGGCCGGGGAGCTGTTTTTT. It is translated as CASSSPGVWTAGELFF.

The chain carries TRBV6-1 and TRBJ1-3; maybe TRBD1 (6 bases). V was pared by 1 base and J by 4 bases, with 11 bases between. The CDR3 extends over 15 amino acids. From germline, CDR1 is MNHNS and CDR2 SASEGT. The CDR3 DNA reads as TGTGCCAGCAGTGAAGGGGCAGGGGCCGGAAACACCATATATTTT. Protein: CASSEGAGAGNTIYF.

This clone has a handful of counts. The V call is TRBV19, the J call TRBJ1-1; D not resolved. Trimming removed 3 bases at V and 8 bases at J, with 13 bases between. Germline V lookup: CDR1 LNHDA, CDR2 SQIVND (reference sequence). CDR3 size: 13 residues. The CDR3: CASSMTAVGEAFF. The CDR3 DNA reads TGTGCCAGTAGTATGACCGCGGTCGGGGAAGCTTTCTTT.

The rearrangement links TRBV6-5 to TRBJ1-1, with TRBD1 as a possible D gene (6 bases). V was clipped by 0 bases and J by 7 bases, with 15 bases between them. Germline CDR1 is MNHEY and CDR2 is SVGAGI. The CDR3 is 15 residues long. This CDR3 reads CASSYSRRGAFEAFF. In DNA, the CDR3 is TGTGCCAGCAGTTACTCGCGCAGGGGCGCCTTTGAAGCTTTCTTT.

This clone turned up a few times. This chain uses TRBV5-1 with TRBJ2-3, with a possible D match to TRBD2 (6 bases). This CDR3 is built from 16 residues. Trimming took off 0 bases at V and 1 base at J, with 12 bases between the two ends. The germline V gene has CDR1 SGHRS and CDR2 YFSETQ. CDR3 sequence reads: CASSLAGVGRTDTQYF. As DNA, the CDR3 is TGCGCCAGCAGCTTGGCGGGGGTGGGACGCACAGATACGCAGTATTTT.

This chain joins TRBV11-3 and TRBJ2-3; 8 bases agree with TRBD2. This CDR3 comprises 14 residues. Germline loops: CDR1 SGHNT, CDR2 YENEEA. V was clipped by 6 bases and J by 4 bases; unmatched bases: 6. CDR3 region: CASRVAGPADTQYF. CDR3 DNA sequence: TGTGCCAGCAGGGTAGCGGGACCGGCAGATACGCAGTATTTT.

The chain combines TRBV29-1 with TRBJ2-7; 8 bases line up with TRBD1. The ends lost 4 bases at V and 6 bases at J; junction bases unmatched: 8. The germline gives CDR1 SQVTM, CDR2 ANQGSEA. There are 13 residues in the CDR3. The CDR3, as DNA: TGCAGCGTTGTCCGACAGGGGCTCGGCGAGCAGTACTTC. Translating gives CSVVRQGLGEQYF.

As DNA, the CDR3 is TGTGCCAGCAGTTCGATCCAGGGGGCCCCTCTGAACACTGAAGCTTTCTTT. Its protein is CASSSIQGAPLNTEAFF. The chain joins TRBV27 to TRBJ1-1; 8 nucleotides agree with TRBD1. With 4 bases clipped from V and 0 bases from J, the junction kept 10 bases outside the gene matches. The CDR3 consists of 17 residues. CDR1 and CDR2 from the germline V gene are MNHEY and SMNVEV (reference sequence).

The chain joins TRBV7-2 to TRBJ1-2, with 7 bases matching TRBD1. In germline, CDR1 is SGHTA, CDR2 FQGNSA. V was clipped by 5 bases and J by 2 bases; unmatched bases: 8. This CDR3 is 15 amino acids long. CDR3 nucleotides: TGTGCCAGCAGCACCGAATCGGGACAGAACTATGGCTACACCTTC. Protein: CASSTESGQNYGYTF.